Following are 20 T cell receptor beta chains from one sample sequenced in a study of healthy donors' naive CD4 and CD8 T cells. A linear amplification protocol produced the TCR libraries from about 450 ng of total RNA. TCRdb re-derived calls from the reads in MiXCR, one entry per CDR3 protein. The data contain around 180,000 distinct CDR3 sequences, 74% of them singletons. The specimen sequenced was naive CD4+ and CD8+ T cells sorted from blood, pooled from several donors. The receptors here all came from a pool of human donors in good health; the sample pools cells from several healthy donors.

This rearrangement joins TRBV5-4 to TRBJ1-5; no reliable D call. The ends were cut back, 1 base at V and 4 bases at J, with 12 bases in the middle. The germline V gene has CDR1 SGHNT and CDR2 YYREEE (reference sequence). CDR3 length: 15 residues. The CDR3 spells CASSLNGGLNQPQHF. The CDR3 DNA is TGTGCCAGCAGCTTGAATGGAGGGTTAAATCAGCCCCAGCATTTT.

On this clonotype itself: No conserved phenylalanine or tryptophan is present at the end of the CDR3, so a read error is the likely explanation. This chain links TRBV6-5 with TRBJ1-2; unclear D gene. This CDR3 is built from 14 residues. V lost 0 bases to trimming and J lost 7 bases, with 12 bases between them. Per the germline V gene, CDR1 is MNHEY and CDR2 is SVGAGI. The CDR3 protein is CASSYSTVGVGYTL. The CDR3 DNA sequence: TGTGCCAGCAGTTACTCGACGGTGGGCGTTGGCTACACCCTC.

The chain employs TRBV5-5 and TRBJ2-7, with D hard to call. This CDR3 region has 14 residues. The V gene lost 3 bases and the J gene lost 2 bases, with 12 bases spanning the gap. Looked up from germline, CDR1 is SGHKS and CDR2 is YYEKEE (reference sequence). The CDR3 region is CASSYRSRAYEQYF. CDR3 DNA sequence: TGTGCCAGCAGCTATAGGAGTCGAGCCTACGAGCAGTACTTC.

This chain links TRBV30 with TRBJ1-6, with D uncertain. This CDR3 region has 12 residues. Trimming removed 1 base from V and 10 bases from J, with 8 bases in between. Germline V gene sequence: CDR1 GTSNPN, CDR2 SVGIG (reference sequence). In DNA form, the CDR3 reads TGTGCCTGGAGTGCACCCCGGTCACCCCTCCACTTT. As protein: CAWSAPRSPLHF.

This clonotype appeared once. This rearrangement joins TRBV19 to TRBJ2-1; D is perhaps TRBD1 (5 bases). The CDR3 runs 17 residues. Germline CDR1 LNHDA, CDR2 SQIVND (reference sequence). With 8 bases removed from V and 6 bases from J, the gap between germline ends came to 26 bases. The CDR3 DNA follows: TGTGCCAGTTCTAGATCAGTACAGGAAGCAAGGGGCAATGAGCAGTTCTTC. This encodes CASSRSVQEARGNEQFF. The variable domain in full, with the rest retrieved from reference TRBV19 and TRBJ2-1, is DGGITQSPKYLFRKEGQNVTLSCEQNLNHDAMYWYRQDPGQGLRLIYYSQIVNDFQKGDIAEGYSVSREKKESFPLTVTSAQKNPTAFYLCASSRSVQEARGNEQFFGPGTRLTVL.

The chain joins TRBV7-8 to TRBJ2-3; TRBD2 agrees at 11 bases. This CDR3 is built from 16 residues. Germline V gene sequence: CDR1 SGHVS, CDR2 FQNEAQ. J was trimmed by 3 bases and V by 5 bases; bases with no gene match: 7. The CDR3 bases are TGTGCCAGCAGCATACTAGCGGGAGCCCGTACAGATACGCAGTATTTT. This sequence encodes CASSILAGARTDTQYF.

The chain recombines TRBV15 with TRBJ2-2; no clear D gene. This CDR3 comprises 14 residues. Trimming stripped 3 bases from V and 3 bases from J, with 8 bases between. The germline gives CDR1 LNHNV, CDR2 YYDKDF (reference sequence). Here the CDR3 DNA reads TGTGCCACCAGCAGGGGTGGGGACACCGGGGAGCTGTTTTTT. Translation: CATSRGGDTGELFF.

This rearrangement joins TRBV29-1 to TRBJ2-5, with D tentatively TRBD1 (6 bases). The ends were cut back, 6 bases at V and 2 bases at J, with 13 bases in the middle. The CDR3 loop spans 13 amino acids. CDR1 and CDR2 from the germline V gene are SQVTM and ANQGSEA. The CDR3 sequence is CSVEQGLQETQYF. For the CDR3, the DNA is TGCAGCGTGGAACAGGGTCTTCAAGAGACCCAGTACTTC. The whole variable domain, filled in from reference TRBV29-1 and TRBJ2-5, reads SAVISQKPSRDICQRGTSLTIQCQVDSQVTMMFWYRQQPGQSLTLIATANQGSEATYESGFVIDKFPISRPNLTFSTLTVSNMSPEDSSIYLCSVEQGLQETQYFGPGTRLLVL.

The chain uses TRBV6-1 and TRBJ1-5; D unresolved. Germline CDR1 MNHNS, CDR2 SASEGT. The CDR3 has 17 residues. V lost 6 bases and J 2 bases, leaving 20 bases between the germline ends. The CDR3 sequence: CASSPNGLPIGNQPQHF. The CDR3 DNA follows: TGTGCCAGCAGCCCGAACGGCCTGCCCATAGGCAATCAGCCCCAGCATTTT.

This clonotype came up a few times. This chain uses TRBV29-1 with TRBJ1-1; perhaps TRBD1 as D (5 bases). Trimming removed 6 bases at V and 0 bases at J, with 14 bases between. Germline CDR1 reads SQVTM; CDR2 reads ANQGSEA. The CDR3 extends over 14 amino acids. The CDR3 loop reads CSVEGQTLNTEAFF. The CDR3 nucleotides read TGCAGCGTCGAGGGGCAAACATTGAACACTGAAGCTTTCTTT.

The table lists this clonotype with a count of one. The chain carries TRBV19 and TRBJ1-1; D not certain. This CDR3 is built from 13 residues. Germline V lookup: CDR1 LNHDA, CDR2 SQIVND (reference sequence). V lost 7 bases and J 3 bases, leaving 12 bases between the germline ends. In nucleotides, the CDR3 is TGTGCCAGTAAAGTCGGGCGGGACACTGAAGCTTTCTTT. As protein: CASKVGRDTEAFF.

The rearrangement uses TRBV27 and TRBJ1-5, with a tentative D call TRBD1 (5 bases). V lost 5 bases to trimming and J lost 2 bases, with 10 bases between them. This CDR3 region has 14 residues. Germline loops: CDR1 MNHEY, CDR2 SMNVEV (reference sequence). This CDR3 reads CASSRDGRNQPQHF. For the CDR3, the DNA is TGTGCCAGCAGTCGGGACGGCCGCAATCAGCCCCAGCATTTT.

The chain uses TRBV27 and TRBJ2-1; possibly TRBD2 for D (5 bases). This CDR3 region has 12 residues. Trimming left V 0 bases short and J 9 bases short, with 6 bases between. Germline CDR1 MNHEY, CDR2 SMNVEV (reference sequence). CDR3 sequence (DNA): TGTGCCAGCAGTTTATCGGCGGGTGAGCAGTTCTTC. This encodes CASSLSAGEQFF.

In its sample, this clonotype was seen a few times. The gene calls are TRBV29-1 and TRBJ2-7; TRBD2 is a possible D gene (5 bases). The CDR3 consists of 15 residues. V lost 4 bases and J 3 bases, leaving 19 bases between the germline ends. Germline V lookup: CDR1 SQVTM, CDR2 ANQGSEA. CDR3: CSVGKVVGLNYEQYF. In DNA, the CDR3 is TGCAGCGTTGGGAAAGTGGTCGGACTTAACTACGAGCAGTACTTC.

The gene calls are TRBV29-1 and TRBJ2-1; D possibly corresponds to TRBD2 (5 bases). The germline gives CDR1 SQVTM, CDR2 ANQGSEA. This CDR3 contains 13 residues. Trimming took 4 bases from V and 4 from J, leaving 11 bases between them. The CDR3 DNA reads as TGCAGCGTTGGTGGGAGAAATTACAATGAGCAGTTCTTC. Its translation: CSVGGRNYNEQFF.

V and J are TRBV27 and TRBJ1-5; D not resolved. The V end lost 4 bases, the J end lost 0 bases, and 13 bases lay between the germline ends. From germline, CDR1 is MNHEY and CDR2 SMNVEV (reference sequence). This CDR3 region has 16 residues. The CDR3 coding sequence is TGTGCCAGCAGTTCTAGGGTTCCTTATAGCAATCAGCCCCAGCATTTT. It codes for CASSSRVPYSNQPQHF.

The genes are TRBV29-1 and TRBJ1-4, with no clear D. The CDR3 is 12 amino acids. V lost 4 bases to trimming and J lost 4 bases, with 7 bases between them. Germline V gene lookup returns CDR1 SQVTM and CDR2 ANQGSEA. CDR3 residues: CSVGRHNEKLFF. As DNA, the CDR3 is TGCAGCGTTGGCAGGCATAATGAAAAACTGTTTTTT.

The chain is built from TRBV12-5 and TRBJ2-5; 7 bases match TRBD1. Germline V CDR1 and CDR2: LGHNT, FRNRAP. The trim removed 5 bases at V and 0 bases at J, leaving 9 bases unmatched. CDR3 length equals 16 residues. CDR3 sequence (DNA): TGTGCTAGTGGTCTCGCCGACAGGGATTACCAAGAGACCCAGTACTTC. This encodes CASGLADRDYQETQYF.

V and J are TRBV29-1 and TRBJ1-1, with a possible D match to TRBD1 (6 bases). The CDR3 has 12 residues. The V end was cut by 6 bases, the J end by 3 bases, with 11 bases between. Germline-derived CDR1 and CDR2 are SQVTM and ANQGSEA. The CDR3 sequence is CSVSTGYTEAFF. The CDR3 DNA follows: TGCAGCGTCAGTACAGGGTACACTGAAGCTTTCTTT.

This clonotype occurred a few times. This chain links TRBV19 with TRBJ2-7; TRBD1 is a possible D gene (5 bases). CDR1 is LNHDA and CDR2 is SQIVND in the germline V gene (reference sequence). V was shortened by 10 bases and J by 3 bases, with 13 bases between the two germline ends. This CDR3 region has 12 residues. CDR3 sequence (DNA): TGTGCCACTTCCACAGGAAGCTACGAGCAGTACTTC. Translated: CATSTGSYEQYF.